This is a list of T cell receptor beta chains from one sample in a study of CD8+ T cells in alopecia areata. TCRdb keeps only in-frame clones here, not all; method: immunoSEQ multiplex PCR. The table lists 98,000 or so clones, under 65% of them singletons. The material sequenced was NKG2D-low CD8+ T cells sorted from blood. The receptors here all came from a human donor with alopecia areata. Each CDR3 is given with its conserved first and last residue. The order of the fields is J gene, V gene, D gene, clone size, CDR3 DNA, CDR3 protein. The D gene is left open where the match is weak. Clone size is not always given. Where it is, it says once, few, many or a class for expanded clones.

>TRBJ2-1|TRBV28|NA|NA
TGTGCCAGCGGGACTTGGGACAGCTACAATGAGCAGTTCTTC
CASGTWDSYNEQFF
>TRBJ2-1|TRBV27|TRBD2|NA
TGTGCCAGCAGTTTCGGGACTAGCGGCGGTGAGCAGTTCTTC
CASSFGTSGGEQFF
>TRBJ2-5|TRBV13|NA|few
TGTGCCAGCAGCTCCCCCTCTGGAGAGACCCAGTACTTC
CASSSPSGETQYF
>TRBJ2-1|TRBV4-1|TRBD2|NA
TGCGCCAGCAGCCAACTAGCGGGAGATGAGCAGTTCTTC
CASSQLAGDEQFF
>TRBJ2-7|TRBV5-6|TRBD2|few
TGTGCCAGCAGCTCGGGACTAGCCGGTCCCGAGCAGTACTTC
CASSSGLAGPEQYF
>TRBJ1-2|TRBV9|TRBD1|NA
TGTGCCAGCAGCGTCGTTACAGGGGACGGCTACACCTTC
CASSVVTGDGYTF
>TRBJ2-7|TRBV9|NA|NA
TGTGCCAGCAGCCCCCGTCATAACTACGAGCAGTACTTC
CASSPRHNYEQYF
>TRBJ2-7|TRBV11-2|TRBD1|NA
TGTGCCAGCAGCTGGGACAGGGTATCCTACGAGCAGTACTTC
CASSWDRVSYEQYF
>TRBJ2-1|TRBV27|TRBD2|NA
TGTGCCAGCAGCATCGTAGCGGGAGGGTACAATGAGCAGTTCTTC
CASSIVAGGYNEQFF
>TRBJ2-1|TRBV29-1|NA|NA
TGCAGCGTTGAAGGCGGAGCAAGCTCCTACAATGAGCAGTTCTTC
CSVEGGASSYNEQFF
>TRBJ1-5|TRBV19|NA|few
TGTGCCAGTACTGGACGGGCATATAGCAATCAGCCCCAGCATTTT
CASTGRAYSNQPQHF
>TRBJ2-2|TRBV27|NA|NA
TGTGCCAGCAGTCGGGGGACCGACAACACCGGGGAGCTGTTTTTT
CASSRGTDNTGELFF
>TRBJ1-1|TRBV6-5|NA|NA
TGTGCCAGCAGGGGCAACACTGAAGCTTTCTTT
CASRGNTEAFF
>TRBJ1-5|TRBV7-2|NA|few
TGTGCCACCCGGACGAGCAATCAGCCCCAGCATTTT
CATRTSNQPQHF
>TRBJ2-7|TRBV28|NA|NA
TGTGCCAGCAACGGTCGGTACCCCTACGAGCAGTACTTC
CASNGRYPYEQYF
>TRBJ2-5|TRBV4-1|NA|few
TGCGCCAGCAGCCAAGGTCAAGGGTTGGGAGAGACCCAGTACTTC
CASSQGQGLGETQYF
>TRBJ2-7|TRBV4-1|NA|once
TGCGCCAGCAGCTCTCGGGAGAACTCCTACGAGCAGTACTTC
CASSSRENSYEQYF
>TRBJ2-7|TRBV4-1|TRBD2|NA
TGCGCCAGCAGCCAAGGGACTAGCGGCACCTACGAGCAGTACTTC
CASSQGTSGTYEQYF
>TRBJ2-7|TRBV2|NA|NA
TGTGCCAGTGAAGGAATCAGCGTGGAGCAGTACTTC
CASEGISVEQYF
>TRBJ2-1|TRBV7-9|TRBD1|few
TGTGCCAGCAGCCAGGACAGGGGGTTACCTCGGGAGCAGTTCTTC
CASSQDRGLPREQFF
>TRBJ1-2|TRBV29-1|TRBD1|few
TGCAGCGTTTTACAGGGGGCCAATGGCTACACCTTC
CSVLQGANGYTF
>TRBJ2-7|TRBV28|TRBD2|few
TGTGCCAGTCAATACCTGGGGCTAGCGGGACGTTACGAGCAGTACTTC
CASQYLGLAGRYEQYF
>TRBJ2-1|TRBV4-1|NA|NA
TGCGCCAGCAGCCAAGCGAATAATGAGCAGTTCTTC
CASSQANNEQFF
>TRBJ2-2|TRBV27|NA|NA
TGTGCCAGCAGTTTTCCCGGGGCTGTGACCGGGGAGCTGTTTTTT
CASSFPGAVTGELFF
>TRBJ2-5|TRBV5-1|NA|NA
TGCGCCAGCAGCTTGGTGGGCCAAGAGACCCAGTACTTC
CASSLVGQETQYF
>TRBJ2-1|TRBV15|NA|NA
TGTGCCACCAGCAGAGAAGTGGGCAATGAGCAGTTCTTC
CATSREVGNEQFF
>TRBJ2-2|TRBV2|NA|few
TGTGCCAGCAGTGAAACCAGAAGTTACACCGGGGAGCTGTTTTTT
CASSETRSYTGELFF
>TRBJ1-1|TRBV5-6|NA|NA
TGTGCCAGCAGCTTGCAGCAGGGCCAAGCTTTCTTT
CASSLQQGQAFF
>TRBJ2-2|TRBV15|NA|NA
TGTGCCACCAGCAGAGGCCGGGGTGTTAGGACCGGGGAGCTGTTTTTT
CATSRGRGVRTGELFF
>TRBJ2-3|TRBV11-3|TRBD2|NA
TGTGCCAGCAGCGTGGGACTAGCTAGTTTCTCAGATACGCAGTATTTT
CASSVGLASFSDTQYF
>TRBJ2-2|TRBV27|TRBD1|NA
TGTGCCAGCAGCAGACCCGGGACAGGGCGGCGGGAGCTGTTTTTT
CASSRPGTGRRELFF
>TRBJ1-2|TRBV15|NA|NA
TGTGCCACCAGCAGAGATAAACAGGAGAACTATGGCTACACCTTC
CATSRDKQENYGYTF
>TRBJ2-7|TRBV5-1|NA|few
TGCGCCAGCAGCTTGGTGACAGGTGACCCGGGGTACTTC
CASSLVTGDPGYF
>TRBJ2-1|TRBV27|TRBD2|NA
TGTGCCAGCAGGCCCGGGGGCGGGAGGGCAAATGAGCAGTTCTTC
CASRPGGGRANEQFF
>TRBJ1-5|TRBV15|NA|many
TGTGCCACCAGCGCCGGGGGGTCTCAGCCCCAGCATTTT
CATSAGGSQPQHF
>TRBJ2-3|TRBV6-5|NA|once
TGTGCCAGCAGCCCCGCCGGGGGCCCAGATACGCAGTATTTT
CASSPAGGPDTQYF
>TRBJ2-3|TRBV30|NA|NA
TGTGCCTGGAGTGGTGGGGCTTGGAACTTAGATACGCAGTATTTT
CAWSGGAWNLDTQYF
>TRBJ2-6|TRBV14|TRBD1|NA
TGTGCCAGCAGTGGGTGGACAGGGGCCCGCCCGGGGGCCAACGTCCTGACTTTC
CASSGWTGARPGANVLTF
>TRBJ1-1|TRBV7-6|TRBD1|NA
TGTGCCAGCAGCTTAGAGACAGGGACGAACACTGAAGCTTTCTTT
CASSLETGTNTEAFF
>TRBJ2-5|TRBV27|NA|few
TGTGCCAGTTCTGGGGGGGAGACCCAGTACTTC
CASSGGETQYF
>TRBJ2-3|TRBV19|NA|NA
TGTGCCAGTACGATTTACGCAGGGTCGGAAGATACGCAGTATTTT
CASTIYAGSEDTQYF
>TRBJ2-3|TRBV7-9|NA|few
TGTGCCAGCAGCTTAGTAGATGGAGCCGATGTAGATACGCAGTATTTT
CASSLVDGADVDTQYF
>TRBJ2-7|TRBV4-1|NA|NA
TGCGCCAGCAGCCCCTTGGGGACGGGATCCTTCTCCTACGAGCAGTACTTC
CASSPLGTGSFSYEQYF
>TRBJ2-7|TRBV7-2|NA|few
TGTGCCAGCAGCACCCGGGAATGGTACGAGCAGTACTTC
CASSTREWYEQYF
>TRBJ2-5|TRBV6-5|TRBD1|NA
TGTGCCAGCACCCCGCGGCAGGGGGCGGGAGAGACCCAGTACTTC
CASTPRQGAGETQYF
>TRBJ2-5|TRBV19|NA|few
TGTGCCAGTAGCCCCCGGGCACAGACTCAAGAGACCCAGTACTTC
CASSPRAQTQETQYF
>TRBJ2-2|TRBV14|NA|NA
TGTGCCAGCAGCCCAAAACCGGGACAATCGAACACCGGGGAGCTGTTTTTT
CASSPKPGQSNTGELFF
>TRBJ2-7|TRBV29-1|NA|NA
TGCAGCGTTGATTTAGGGCGCTACGAGCAGTACTTC
CSVDLGRYEQYF
>TRBJ1-5|TRBV27|TRBD1|NA
TGTGCCAGCAGTCTTCGCCGGGACAGGGGTTATTCTCAGCCCCAGCATTTT
CASSLRRDRGYSQPQHF
>TRBJ1-2|TRBV19|NA|few
TGTGCCAGTAGTATTACGAGTTCGGACAGCCGGCGGGGCTACACCTTC
CASSITSSDSRRGYTF
>TRBJ2-7|TRBV25-1|NA|NA
TGTGCCAGCAGTGAACCGCTGACCTACGAGCAGTACTTC
CASSEPLTYEQYF
>TRBJ2-5|TRBV7-9|TRBD2|few
TGTGCCAGCAGCTTAGTTCGAGCGGGAACGGAGACCCAGTACTTC
CASSLVRAGTETQYF
>TRBJ1-2|TRBV7-8|NA|NA
TGTGCCAGCAGCTTAGCAGGGTTCGACTATGGCTACACCTTC
CASSLAGFDYGYTF